Listed below are T cell receptor beta chains from one sample, sequenced in a study of cytomegalovirus exposure and HLA in healthy donors. TCRdb keeps only in-frame clones here, not all; method: immunoSEQ multiplex PCR. The sample consists of 200,000 to 250,000 clones, roughly nine tenths of them appearing once. The material sequenced was PBMCs. Receptors originate from a man aged 18 to 35 in good health and CMV-seropositive. Each CDR3 is given with its conserved first and last residue. D genes are given only for firm matches. Size is stated for part of the rows, as once, few or many counts, or as a class when the clone is expanded.

V gene	J gene	D gene	clone size	CDR3 DNA	CDR3 protein
TRBV29-1	TRBJ1-2	.	few	TGCAGCGTTGAAGACGGTGGTAGTGGCTACACCTTC	CSVEDGGSGYTF
TRBV4-3	TRBJ2-1	.	.	TGCGCCAGCAGCCAAGTCCTTAGGGGGGAGGGCCCCAGTGAGCAGTTCTTC	CASSQVLRGEGPSEQFF
TRBV29-1	TRBJ1-3	.	.	TGCAGCGTTGTCTTGGGGAGCAACTCTGGAAACACCATATATTTT	CSVVLGSNSGNTIYF
TRBV15	TRBJ2-1	.	.	TGTGCCACCAGCAGAGATAGAAGCGACTCCTACAATGAGCAGTTCTTC	CATSRDRSDSYNEQFF
TRBV25-1	TRBJ1-1	.	once	TGTGCCAGCAGTTGGACGGGCCCGAACACTGAAGCTTTCTTT	CASSWTGPNTEAFF
TRBV6-5	TRBJ2-5	TRBD1	.	TGTGCCAGCAGTTACTCGGCAGGACAGGGGTTTCCCCAGTACTTC	CASSYSAGQGFPQYF
TRBV2	TRBJ2-7	TRBD2	.	TGTGCAACCACCAGGGAGGGGAACGAGCAGTACTTC	CATTREGNEQYF
TRBV9	TRBJ1-2	TRBD1	.	TGTGCCAGCAGCGTAGCGACAGGGTGGCGTGGCTACACCTTC	CASSVATGWRGYTF
TRBV2	TRBJ1-5	TRBD1	.	TGTGCCAGCAGGGGACAGGCAAGCAATCAGCCCCAGCATTTT	CASRGQASNQPQHF
TRBV5-4	TRBJ2-2	.	few	TGTGCCAGCAGCCCGAACCCCAGTCAGCGGGAGCTGTTTTTT	CASSPNPSQRELFF